The next 5 T cell receptor beta chains were all read from a single sample in a study of blood T cell repertoires in COVID-19. Profiled with immunoSEQ multiplex PCR; TCRdb holds only in-frame clones, not every one. This sample has some 190,000 clones, with roughly 85% found just once. The specimen was peripheral blood. These receptors were collected from a human donor with active or convalescent COVID-19. The donor label of this sample is uncertain.

V gene TRBV5-1 combines with J gene TRBJ2-2, with 7 bases identical to TRBD1. Germline CDR1 SGHRS, CDR2 YFSETQ. Trimming at V came to 7 bases and at J to 7 bases, leaving 4 bases not matched to a gene. This CDR3 spans 12 amino acids. CDR3 coding DNA: TGCGCCAGCCAGGGGGAAGTCGGGGAGCTGTTTTTT. This codes for CASQGEVGELFF. The full variable domain, in which reference TRBV5-1 and TRBJ2-2 provide the parts outside the CDR3, is KAGVTQTPRYLIKTRGQQVTLSCSPISGHRSVSWYQQTPGQGLQFLFEYFSETQRNKGNFPGRFSGRQFSNSRSEMNVSTLELGDSALYLCASQGEVGELFFGEGSRLTVL.

The genes are TRBV6-5 and TRBJ2-3; possibly TRBD2 for D (6 bases). This CDR3 comprises 16 residues. Deletions cut 0 bases from V and 2 bases from J, with 12 bases between. The germline gives CDR1 MNHEY, CDR2 SVGAGI. CDR3 sequence (DNA): TGTGCCAGCAGTTACTCAGTATGGGACTTCACAGATACGCAGTATTTT. Translated: CASSYSVWDFTDTQYF.

The V and J genes are TRBV2 and TRBJ2-3; 12 positions agree with TRBD2. From germline, CDR1 is SNHLY and CDR2 FYNNEI. The V gene end was trimmed by 7 bases and the J gene end by 3 bases; junction bases not matched to a gene: 5. This CDR3 is 15 amino acids long. CDR3 in DNA: TGTGCCAGCACGACTAGCGGGAGTGGAACAGATACGCAGTATTTT. This translates into CASTTSGSGTDTQYF.

This chain joins TRBV7-9 and TRBJ2-2, with no clear D. CDR3 length: 14 amino acids. The germline V and J ends were trimmed by 2 bases and 6 bases, with 10 bases remaining between them. Germline V gives CDR1 SEHNR, CDR2 FQNEAQ (reference sequence). The CDR3 reads CASSLNYKAGELFF. The CDR3 nucleotides read TGTGCCAGCAGCTTAAACTACAAGGCCGGGGAGCTGTTTTTT.

V is TRBV19 and J is TRBJ1-1; D is perhaps TRBD1 (6 bases). The CDR3 sequence is 16 residues long. Germline V CDR1 and CDR2: LNHDA, SQIVND (reference sequence). V lost 6 bases, J lost 5 bases, and 22 bases lay in between. The DNA for the CDR3 is TGTGCCAGTAGGTTTTTGGGTGTAACAGGGCAGACTGAAGCTTTCTTT. It specifies CASRFLGVTGQTEAFF.